One and the same sample provided the 7 T cell receptor beta chains below, sequenced in a study of control samples from healthy donors and cancer patients. Using immunoSEQ multiplex PCR, the repertoire was profiled, and TCRdb retains in-frame clones only, with some absent. The sample has over 110,000 clones; roughly 92% are singletons. The sample consisted of blood. The receptors come from a man in his thirties or forties in good health.

This clone has a single count. The chain joins TRBV19 to TRBJ2-7, with TRBD2 matching 12 bases. Germline V gene data show CDR1 as LNHDA and CDR2 as SQIVND (reference sequence). The V gene end was trimmed by 6 bases and the J gene end by 2 bases; junction bases not matched to a gene: 5. The CDR3 has 15 residues. CDR3 sequence: CASSGLAGRTYEQYF. In DNA, the CDR3 is TGTGCCAGTAGCGGACTAGCGGGGAGGACCTACGAGCAGTACTTC.

The genes are TRBV15 and TRBJ1-4; unclear D gene. Trimming shortened V by 0 bases and J by 7 bases, and 6 bases separated the two germline ends. Germline loops: CDR1 LNHNV, CDR2 YYDKDF (reference sequence). This CDR3 spans 13 amino acids. The CDR3 nucleotides read TGTGCCACCAGCAGAGAGAGCGGTGAAAAACTGTTTTTT. It encodes CATSRESGEKLFF.

V and J are TRBV4-1 and TRBJ2-7; 8 positions match TRBD2. CDR1 MGHRA and CDR2 YSYEKL come from the germline V gene. The CDR3 runs to 15 residues. Trimming at V came to 1 base and at J to 5 bases, leaving 7 bases not matched to a gene. CDR3 region: CASSQVWTSIHEQYF. The DNA of the CDR3 is TGCGCCAGCAGCCAAGTTTGGACTAGCATCCACGAGCAGTACTTC.

The rearrangement links TRBV9 to TRBJ1-2; D not certain. The germline CDR1 and CDR2 sequences are SGDLS and YYNGEE. V lost 0 bases and J lost 2, with 8 bases in between. This CDR3 is 14 amino acids long. The DNA for the CDR3 is TGTGCCAGCAGCGTAGCTAGTTCAAACTATGGCTACACCTTC. Its protein is CASSVASSNYGYTF.

The chain joins TRBV4-2 to TRBJ1-2, with D perhaps matching TRBD1 (5 bases). This CDR3 is 15 amino acids long. In germline, CDR1 is LGHNA, CDR2 YNFKEQ. V was trimmed by 1 base and J by 4 bases, leaving 13 bases between them. CDR3 sequence (DNA): TGTGCCAGCAGCCAAGCGGGAGGGGATCTCTATGGCTACACCTTC. Translation gives CASSQAGGDLYGYTF.

The chain recombines TRBV28 with TRBJ1-6; D uncertain. This CDR3 comprises 11 residues. Germline-derived CDR1 and CDR2 are MDHEN and SYDVKM. Trimming stripped 7 bases from V and 9 bases from J, with 7 bases between. The CDR3 loop is CASTRSSPLHF. As DNA, the CDR3 is TGTGCCAGCACTCGGAGTTCACCCCTCCACTTT.

The chain uses TRBV28 and TRBJ1-6; D is possibly TRBD1 (6 bases). Trimming removed 5 bases at V and 0 bases at J, with 20 bases between. This CDR3 has 19 residues. Looked up from germline, CDR1 is MDHEN and CDR2 is SYDVKM. CDR3 sequence: CASSQPGHGLLSYNSPLHF. The CDR3 bases are TGTGCCAGCAGTCAACCGGGACACGGGCTTCTCTCCTATAATTCACCCCTCCACTTT.